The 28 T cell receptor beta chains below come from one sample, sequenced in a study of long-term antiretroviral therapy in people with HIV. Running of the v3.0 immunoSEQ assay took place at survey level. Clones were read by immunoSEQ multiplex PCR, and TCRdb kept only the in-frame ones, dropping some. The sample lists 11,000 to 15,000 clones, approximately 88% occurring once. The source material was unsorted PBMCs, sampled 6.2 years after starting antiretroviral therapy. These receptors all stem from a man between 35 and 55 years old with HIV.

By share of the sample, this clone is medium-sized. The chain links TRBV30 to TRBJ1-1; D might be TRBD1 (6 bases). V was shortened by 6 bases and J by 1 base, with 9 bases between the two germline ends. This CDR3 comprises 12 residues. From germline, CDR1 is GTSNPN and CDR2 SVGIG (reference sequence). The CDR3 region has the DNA TGTGCCTGCGACAGGACGAACACTGAAGCTTTCTTT. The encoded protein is CACDRTNTEAFF.

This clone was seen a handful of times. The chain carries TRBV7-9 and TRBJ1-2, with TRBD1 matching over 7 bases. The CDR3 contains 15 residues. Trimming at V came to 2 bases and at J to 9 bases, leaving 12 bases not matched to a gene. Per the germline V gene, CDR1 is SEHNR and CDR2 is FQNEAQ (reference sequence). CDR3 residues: CASSLPLDRDFSYTF. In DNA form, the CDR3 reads TGTGCCAGCAGCTTACCCTTAGACAGGGATTTCAGCTACACCTTC.

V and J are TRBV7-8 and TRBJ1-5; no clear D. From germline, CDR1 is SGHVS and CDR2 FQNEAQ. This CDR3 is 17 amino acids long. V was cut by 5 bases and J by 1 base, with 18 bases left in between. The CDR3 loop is CASSPAGGRVSNQPQHF. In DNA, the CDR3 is TGTGCCAGCAGCCCAGCGGGTGGGCGAGTAAGCAATCAGCCCCAGCATTTT. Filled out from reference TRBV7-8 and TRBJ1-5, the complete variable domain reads GAGVSQSPRYKVAKRGQDVALRCDPISGHVSLFWYQQALGQGPEFLTYFQNEAQLDKSGLPSDRFFAERPEGSVSTLKIQRTQQEDSAVYLCASSPAGGRVSNQPQHFGDGTRLSIL.

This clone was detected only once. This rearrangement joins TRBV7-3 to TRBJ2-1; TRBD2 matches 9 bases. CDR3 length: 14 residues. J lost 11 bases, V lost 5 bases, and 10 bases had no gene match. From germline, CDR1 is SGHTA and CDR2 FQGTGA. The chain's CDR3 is CASSEGLAAGKQFF. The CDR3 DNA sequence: TGTGCCAGCAGCGAGGGACTAGCTGCTGGGAAGCAGTTCTTC.

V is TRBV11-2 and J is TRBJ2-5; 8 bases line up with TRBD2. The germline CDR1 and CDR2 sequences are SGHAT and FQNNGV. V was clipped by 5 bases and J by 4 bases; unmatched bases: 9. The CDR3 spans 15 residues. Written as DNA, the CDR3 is TGTGCCAGCAGCCCACAGACTAGCGTGACAGAGACCCAGTACTTC. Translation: CASSPQTSVTETQYF.

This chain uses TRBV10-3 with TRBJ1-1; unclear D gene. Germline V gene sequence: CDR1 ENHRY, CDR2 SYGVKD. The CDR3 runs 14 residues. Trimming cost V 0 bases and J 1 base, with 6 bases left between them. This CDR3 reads CAISESPGNTEAFF. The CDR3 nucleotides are TGTGCCATCAGTGAGTCTCCGGGGAACACTGAAGCTTTCTTT.

The CDR3 spells CASSLSGRKETQYF. DNA for the CDR3: TGCGCCAGCAGCCTTAGCGGGAGGAAGGAGACCCAGTACTTC. The chain has TRBV4-3 and TRBJ2-5; 10 nucleotides match TRBD2. Germline V gene sequence: CDR1 LGHNA, CDR2 YSLEER. The V and J ends lost 4 bases and 5 bases, in that order; junction bases with no gene match: 4. The CDR3 runs to 14 residues.

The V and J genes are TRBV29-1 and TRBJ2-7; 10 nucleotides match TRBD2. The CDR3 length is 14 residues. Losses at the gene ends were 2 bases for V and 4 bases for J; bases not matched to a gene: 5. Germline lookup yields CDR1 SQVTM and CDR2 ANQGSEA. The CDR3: CSVEKASGGYEQYF. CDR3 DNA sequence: TGCAGCGTTGAAAAAGCTAGCGGGGGATACGAGCAGTACTTC.

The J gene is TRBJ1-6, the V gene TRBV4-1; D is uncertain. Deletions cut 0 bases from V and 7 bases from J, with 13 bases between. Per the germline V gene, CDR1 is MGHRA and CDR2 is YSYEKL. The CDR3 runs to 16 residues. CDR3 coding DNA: TGCGCCAGCAGCCAAGATCCCGGGTTCGGGAATTCACCCCTCCACTTT. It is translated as CASSQDPGFGNSPLHF.

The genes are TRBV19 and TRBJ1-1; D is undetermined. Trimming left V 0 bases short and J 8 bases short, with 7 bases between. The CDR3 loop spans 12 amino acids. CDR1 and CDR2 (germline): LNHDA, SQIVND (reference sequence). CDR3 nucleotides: TGTGCCAGTAGTATAGATAAGTTCGAAGCTTTCTTT. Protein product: CASSIDKFEAFF.

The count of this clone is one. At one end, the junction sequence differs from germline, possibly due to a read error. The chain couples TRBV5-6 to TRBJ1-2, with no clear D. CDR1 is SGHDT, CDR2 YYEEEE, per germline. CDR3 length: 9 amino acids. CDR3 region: CASSPPTLF. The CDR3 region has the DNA TGTGCCAGCAGCCCCCCGACACTCTTC.

The CDR3 region has the DNA TGTGCCAGCAGCCTCAGGGCTAGCGGGAGGAAAAACATTCAGTACTTC. This codes for CASSLRASGRKNIQYF. This chain joins TRBV14 and TRBJ2-4; 11 bases are shared with TRBD2. Germline lookup yields CDR1 SGHDN and CDR2 FVKESK. The junction had 6 bases not matched to a gene; V was cut back by 4 bases and J by 4 bases. The CDR3 contains 16 residues. The full variable domain, its missing parts supplied by reference TRBV14 and TRBJ2-4, is EAGVTQFPSHSVIEKGQTVTLRCDPISGHDNLYWYRRVMGKEIKFLLHFVKESKQDESGMPNNRFLAERTGGTYSTLKVQPAELEDSGVYFCASSLRASGRKNIQYFGAGTRLSVL.

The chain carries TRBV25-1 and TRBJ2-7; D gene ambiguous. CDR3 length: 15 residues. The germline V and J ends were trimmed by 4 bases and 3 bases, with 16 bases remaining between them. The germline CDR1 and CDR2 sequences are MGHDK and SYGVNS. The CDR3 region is CASSGPRSWGYEQYF. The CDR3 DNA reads TGTGCCAGCAGTGGGCCTAGGTCCTGGGGCTACGAGCAGTACTTC.

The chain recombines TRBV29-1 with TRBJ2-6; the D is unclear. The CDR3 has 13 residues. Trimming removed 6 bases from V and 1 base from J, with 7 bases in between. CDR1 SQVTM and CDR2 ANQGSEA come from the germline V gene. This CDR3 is CSVKASGANVLTF. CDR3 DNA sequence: TGCAGCGTGAAGGCATCTGGGGCCAACGTCCTGACTTTC.

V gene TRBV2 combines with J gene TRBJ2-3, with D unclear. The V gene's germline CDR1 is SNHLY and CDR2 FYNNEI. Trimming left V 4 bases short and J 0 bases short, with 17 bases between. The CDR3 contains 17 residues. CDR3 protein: CASSGPYSRSSTDTQYF. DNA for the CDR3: TGTGCCAGCAGTGGTCCCTACTCCCGCTCTAGCACAGATACGCAGTATTTT.

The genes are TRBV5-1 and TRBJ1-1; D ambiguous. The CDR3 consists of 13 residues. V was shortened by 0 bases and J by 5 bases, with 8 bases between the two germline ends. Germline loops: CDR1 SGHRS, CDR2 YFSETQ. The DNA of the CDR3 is TGCGCCAGCAGCTTGGCCGGGGTTACTGAAGCTTTCTTT. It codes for CASSLAGVTEAFF.

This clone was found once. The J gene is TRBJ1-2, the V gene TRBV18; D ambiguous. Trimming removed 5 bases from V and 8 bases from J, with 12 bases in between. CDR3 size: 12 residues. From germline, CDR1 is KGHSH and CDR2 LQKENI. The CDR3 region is CASSSRGEGYTF. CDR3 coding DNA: TGTGCCAGCTCATCGCGGGGAGAAGGCTACACCTTC.

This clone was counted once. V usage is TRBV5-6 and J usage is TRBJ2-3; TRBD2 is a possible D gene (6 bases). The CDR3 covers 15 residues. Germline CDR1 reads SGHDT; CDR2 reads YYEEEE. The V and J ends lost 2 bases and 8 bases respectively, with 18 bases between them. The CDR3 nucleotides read TGTGCCAGCAGCTTAGTTAGTAGCGGTGGGACTACGCAGTATTTT. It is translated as CASSLVSSGGTTQYF. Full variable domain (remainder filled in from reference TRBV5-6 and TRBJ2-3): DAGVTQSPTHLIKTRGQQVTLRCSPKSGHDTVSWYQQALGQGPQFIFQYYEEEERQRGNFPDRFSGHQFPNYSSELNVNALLLGDSALYLCASSLVSSGGTTQYFGPGTRLTVL.

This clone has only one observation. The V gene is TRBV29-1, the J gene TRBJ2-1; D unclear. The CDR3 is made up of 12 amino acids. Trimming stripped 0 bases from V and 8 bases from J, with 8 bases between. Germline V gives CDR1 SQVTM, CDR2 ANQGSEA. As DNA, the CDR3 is TGCAGCGTTGAAGATGGAGTGTATGAGCAGTTCTTC. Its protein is CSVEDGVYEQFF.

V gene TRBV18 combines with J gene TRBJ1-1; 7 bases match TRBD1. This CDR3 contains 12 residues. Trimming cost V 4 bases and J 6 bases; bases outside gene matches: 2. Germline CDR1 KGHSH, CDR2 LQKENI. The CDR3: CASSQGASEAFF. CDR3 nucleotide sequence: TGTGCCAGCTCACAGGGGGCTTCTGAAGCTTTCTTT.

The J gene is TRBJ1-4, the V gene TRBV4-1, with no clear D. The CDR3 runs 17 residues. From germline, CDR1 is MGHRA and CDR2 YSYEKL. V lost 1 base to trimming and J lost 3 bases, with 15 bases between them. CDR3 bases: TGCGCCAGCAGCCAAGTCGATATGGGATTTGCTAATGAAAAACTGTTTTTT. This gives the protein CASSQVDMGFANEKLFF.

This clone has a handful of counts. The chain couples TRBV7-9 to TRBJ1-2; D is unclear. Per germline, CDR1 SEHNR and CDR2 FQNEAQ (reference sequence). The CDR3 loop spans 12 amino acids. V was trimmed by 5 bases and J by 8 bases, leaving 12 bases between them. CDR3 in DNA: TGTGCCAGCAGCGGGAGTGACGGAGGCTACACCTTC. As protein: CASSGSDGGYTF. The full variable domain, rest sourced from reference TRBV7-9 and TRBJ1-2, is DTGVSQNPRHKITKRGQNVTFRCDPISEHNRLYWYRQTLGQGPEFLTYFQNEAQLEKSRLLSDRFSAERPKGSFSTLEIQRTEQGDSAMYLCASSGSDGGYTFGSGTRLTVV.

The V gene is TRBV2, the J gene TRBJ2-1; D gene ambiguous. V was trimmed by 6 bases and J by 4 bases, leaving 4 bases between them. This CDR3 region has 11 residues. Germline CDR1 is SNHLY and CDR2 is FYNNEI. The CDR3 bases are TGTGCCAGCAGAGAATACAATGAGCAGTTCTTC. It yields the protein CASREYNEQFF.

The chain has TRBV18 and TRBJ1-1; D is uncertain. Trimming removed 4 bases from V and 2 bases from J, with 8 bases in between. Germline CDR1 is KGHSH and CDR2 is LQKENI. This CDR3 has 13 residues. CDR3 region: CASSREQNTEAFF. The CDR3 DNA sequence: TGTGCCAGCTCACGTGAACAAAACACTGAAGCTTTCTTT.

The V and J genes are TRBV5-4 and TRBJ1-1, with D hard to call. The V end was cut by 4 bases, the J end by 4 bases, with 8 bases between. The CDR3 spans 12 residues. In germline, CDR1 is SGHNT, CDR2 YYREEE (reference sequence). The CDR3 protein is CASSPGSTEAFF. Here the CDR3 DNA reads TGTGCCAGCAGCCCGGGGAGCACTGAAGCTTTCTTT.

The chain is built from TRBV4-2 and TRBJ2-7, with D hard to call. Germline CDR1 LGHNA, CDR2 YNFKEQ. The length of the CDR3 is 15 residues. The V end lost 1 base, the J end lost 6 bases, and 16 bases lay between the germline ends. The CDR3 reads CASSQVVAEPIEQYF. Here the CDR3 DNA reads TGTGCCAGCAGCCAAGTGGTGGCGGAGCCGATCGAGCAGTACTTC.

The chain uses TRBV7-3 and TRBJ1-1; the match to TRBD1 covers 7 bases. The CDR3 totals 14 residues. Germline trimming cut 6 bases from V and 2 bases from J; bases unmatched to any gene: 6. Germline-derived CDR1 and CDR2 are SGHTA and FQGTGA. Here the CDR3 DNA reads TGTGCCAGCAGAACGGACAGGACAAACACTGAAGCTTTCTTT. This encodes CASRTDRTNTEAFF.

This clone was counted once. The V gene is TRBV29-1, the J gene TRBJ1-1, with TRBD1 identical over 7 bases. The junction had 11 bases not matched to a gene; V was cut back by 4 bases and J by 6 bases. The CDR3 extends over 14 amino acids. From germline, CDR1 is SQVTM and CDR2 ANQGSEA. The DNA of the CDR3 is TGCAGCGTTGTACAGGGGCAACTTTGGGCTGAAGCTTTCTTT. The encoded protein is CSVVQGQLWAEAFF. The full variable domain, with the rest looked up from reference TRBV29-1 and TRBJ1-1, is SAVISQKPSRDICQRGTSLTIQCQVDSQVTMMFWYRQQPGQSLTLIATANQGSEATYESGFVIDKFPISRPNLTFSTLTVSNMSPEDSSIYLCSVVQGQLWAEAFFGQGTRLTVV.